These T cell receptor beta chains were read from a single sample in a study of PD-1 blockade in classical Hodgkin lymphoma. The assay was immunoSEQ multiplex PCR, and TCRdb's table has in-frame clones only and misses some. The repertoire holds about 86,000 clones, with around 90% as singletons. The source material was peripheral blood mononuclear cells (PBMCs), sampled at baseline. These receptors came from a human donor with classical Hodgkin lymphoma. Both conserved end residues are part of each CDR3. The D gene is left open where the match is weak. The size entry is marked missing in some rows and otherwise reads once, few, many or a size class.

cdr3_aa	cdr3_nt	clone_size	v_call	j_call	d_call
CAWSGGNSYEQYF	TGTGCCTGGAGCGGCGGGAACTCCTACGAGCAGTACTTC	.	TRBV30	TRBJ2-7	.
CAWSGGGGQPQHF	TGTGCCTGGAGTGGAGGGGGCGGTCAGCCCCAGCATTTT	.	TRBV30	TRBJ1-5	TRBD1
CASSYRGSEAFF	TGTGCCAGCAGTTACAGGGGATCTGAAGCTTTCTTT	.	TRBV6-5	TRBJ1-1	.
CASSQDWQSGKLFF	TGCGCCAGCAGCCAAGATTGGCAGAGTGGAAAACTGTTTTTT	.	TRBV4-3	TRBJ1-4	.
CASSLGRGNQPQHF	TGTGCCAGCAGCCTCGGACGGGGCAATCAGCCCCAGCATTTT	.	TRBV5-8	TRBJ1-5	.
CAISESSDRGIDGYTF	TGTGCCATCAGTGAGTCGAGTGACAGGGGTATCGATGGCTACACCTTC	.	TRBV10-3	TRBJ1-2	TRBD1
CATHRDRANYPAYEQYF	TGTGCCACCCACCGGGACAGGGCGAACTACCCTGCCTACGAGCAGTACTTC	.	TRBV28	TRBJ2-7	TRBD1
CASSPPPGGFITEAFF	TGTGCCAGCAGCCCCCCCCCAGGGGGCTTTATCACTGAAGCTTTCTTT	.	TRBV13	TRBJ1-1	TRBD1
CASSRLGTGDGTQYF	TGCGCCAGCAGCCGCCTCGGGACAGGGGATGGGACCCAGTACTTC	once	TRBV4-1	TRBJ2-5	TRBD1
CASSILGTGRQETQYF	TGTGCCAGTAGTATACTTGGGACAGGGAGGCAAGAGACCCAGTACTTC	.	TRBV19	TRBJ2-5	TRBD1
CALTGDRGLEGSYEQYF	TGTGCCCTAACCGGGGACAGGGGTCTAGAGGGATCCTACGAGCAGTACTTC	.	TRBV7-9	TRBJ2-7	TRBD1
CASSLELAEVGTDTQYF	TGTGCCAGCAGCTTGGAGCTAGCGGAGGTTGGCACAGATACGCAGTATTTT	.	TRBV11-2	TRBJ2-3	TRBD2
CASSAYNEQFF	TGTGCCAGCAGTGCCTACAATGAGCAGTTCTTC	.	TRBV27	TRBJ2-1	.
CAWSVLAGRNEQFF	TGTGCCTGGAGTGTCCTAGCGGGAAGGAATGAGCAGTTCTTC	once	TRBV30	TRBJ2-1	TRBD2
CASRGGLAGGSGELFF	TGTGCCAGCAGGGGGGGACTAGCGGGAGGGTCCGGGGAGCTGTTTTTT	.	TRBV28	TRBJ2-2	TRBD2
CAISVDGDTGELFF	TGTGCCATCAGTGTGGACGGGGACACCGGGGAGCTGTTTTTT	.	TRBV10-3	TRBJ2-2	.
CAWTRLNTEAFF	TGTGCCTGGACAAGACTGAACACTGAAGCTTTCTTT	few	TRBV30	TRBJ1-1	.
CASSPTLAGGAGKQFF	TGTGCCAGCTCACCGACCTTAGCGGGAGGGGCGGGTAAGCAGTTCTTC	.	TRBV18	TRBJ2-1	TRBD2
CASSWGTSGRTDTQYF	TGCGCCAGCAGCTGGGGGACTAGCGGGAGAACAGATACGCAGTATTTT	.	TRBV5-1	TRBJ2-3	TRBD2
CASRTGPTYEQYF	TGTGCCAGCAGGACAGGACCTACCTACGAGCAGTACTTC	.	TRBV28	TRBJ2-7	.
CASSARQGMFQPQHF	TGTGCCAGCAGCGCTAGACAGGGTATGTTTCAGCCCCAGCATTTT	.	TRBV6-5	TRBJ1-5	TRBD1
CASNQYGGVDEQFF	TGTGCCAGCAACCAATATGGAGGGGTGGATGAGCAGTTCTTC	.	TRBV25-1	TRBJ2-1	.
CASSQEQGSGANVLTF	TGCGCCAGCAGCCAAGAACAGGGCTCTGGGGCCAACGTCCTGACTTTC	.	TRBV4-3	TRBJ2-6	.
CASSLGQGADTQYF	TGCGCCAGCAGCTTGGGACAGGGAGCAGATACGCAGTATTTT	few	TRBV5-1	TRBJ2-3	TRBD1
CASSRRLAVDLWNEQFF	TGTGCCAGCAGCCGTAGACTAGCGGTGGATTTATGGAATGAGCAGTTCTTC	.	TRBV7-8	TRBJ2-1	TRBD2
CASRGQGNAEAFF	TGTGCCAGCCGCGGACAGGGTAACGCTGAAGCTTTCTTT	.	TRBV6-5	TRBJ1-1	TRBD1
CASSEAGGGQPQHF	TGTGCCAGCAGTGAAGCGGGCGGGGGGCAGCCCCAGCATTTT	.	TRBV6-1	TRBJ1-5	.
CASSPRGLANTGELFF	TGTGCCAGTAGCCCTAGAGGACTAGCGAACACCGGGGAGCTGTTTTTT	.	TRBV19	TRBJ2-2	TRBD2
CASSFPGHPNTEAFF	TGTGCCAGCAGCTTCCCGGGACACCCGAACACTGAAGCTTTCTTT	.	TRBV11-2	TRBJ1-1	.
CASSWVSTDTQYF	TGTGCCAGCAGTTGGGTTAGCACAGATACGCAGTATTTT	.	TRBV28	TRBJ2-3	.
CASSSGTSGIEQYF	TGTGCCAGCAGTTCCGGGACTAGCGGGATCGAGCAGTACTTC	.	TRBV7-2	TRBJ2-7	TRBD2
CASSPPERLEETQYF	TGTGCCAGCAGCCCCCCCGAACGGCTGGAAGAGACCCAGTACTTC	.	TRBV11-2	TRBJ2-5	.
CAWSVPVTSGRGDTQYF	TGTGCCTGGAGTGTACCCGTGACTAGCGGGAGGGGAGATACGCAGTATTTT	.	TRBV30	TRBJ2-3	TRBD2
CASSVAPGGGTDTQYF	TGTGCCAGCAGCGTAGCCCCGGGAGGAGGCACAGATACGCAGTATTTT	once	TRBV9	TRBJ2-3	TRBD2
CATSRDMASGRDEQYF	TGTGCCACCAGCAGAGATATGGCTAGCGGGAGAGACGAGCAGTACTTC	.	TRBV15	TRBJ2-7	TRBD2
CASSLEGRGRNQPQHF	TGTGCCAGCAGCTTGGAGGGGCGGGGTCGCAATCAGCCCCAGCATTTT	.	TRBV5-8	TRBJ1-5	.
CASSQEAQKDNYGYTF	TGTGCCAGCAGCCAAGAAGCGCAGAAAGATAACTATGGCTACACCTTC	.	TRBV4-2	TRBJ1-2	.
CSGVTGPYEQYF	TGCAGCGGGGTGACGGGCCCCTACGAGCAGTACTTC	.	TRBV29-1	TRBJ2-7	.
CASSLGGDQPQHF	TGTGCCAGCAGCTTAGGTGGGGATCAGCCCCAGCATTTT	.	TRBV7-9	TRBJ1-5	.
CASSLPGRGTEAFF	TGTGCCAGCAGCTTACCGGGGAGGGGAACTGAAGCTTTCTTT	.	TRBV7-2	TRBJ1-1	.
CASSRESIGTGGSAGELFF	TGTGCCAGCAGCCGAGAAAGTATTGGGACAGGGGGATCCGCCGGGGAGCTGTTTTTT	.	TRBV4-2	TRBJ2-2	TRBD1
CASSSFAENTEAFF	TGTGCCAGCAGCTCGTTCGCAGAGAACACTGAAGCTTTCTTT	.	TRBV7-9	TRBJ1-1	.
CASSDRGGKNIQYF	TGTGCCAGCAGTGACAGGGGAGGCAAAAACATTCAGTACTTC	.	TRBV6-1	TRBJ2-4	.
CASSSTSTGPLGQPQHF	TGTGCCAGCAGCTCAACCTCGACAGGACCCCTCGGTCAGCCCCAGCATTTT	few	TRBV7-9	TRBJ1-5	.
CASSRQVNPNTEAFF	TGTGCCAGCAGTCGACAGGTGAACCCGAACACTGAAGCTTTCTTT	.	TRBV7-2	TRBJ1-1	.
CASRDLQGTETQYF	TGTGCCAGTCGCGACCTACAGGGAACAGAGACCCAGTACTTC	.	TRBV19	TRBJ2-5	.
CATSRDRGAGELFF	TGTGCCACCAGCAGAGATCGGGGGGCCGGGGAGCTGTTTTTT	.	TRBV15	TRBJ2-2	TRBD2
CASSPHDRVEQYF	TGTGCCAGCAGTCCCCATGACAGGGTCGAGCAGTACTTC	once	TRBV28	TRBJ2-7	TRBD1
CASSFDGSYEQYF	TGTGCCAGCAGCTTCGACGGCTCCTACGAGCAGTACTTC	.	TRBV5-6	TRBJ2-7	.
CASTSGSQQETQYF	TGTGCCAGTACTAGCGGGAGTCAACAAGAGACCCAGTACTTC	few	TRBV19	TRBJ2-5	TRBD2
CASTDMGGSGQETQYF	TGTGCCAGCACCGACATGGGGGGGAGTGGGCAAGAGACCCAGTACTTC	.	TRBV9	TRBJ2-5	TRBD2
CASRWGYGYTF	TGTGCCAGCAGGTGGGGCTATGGCTACACCTTC	once	TRBV28	TRBJ1-2	.
CASSSSGYGYTF	TGCGCCAGCAGCTCGTCAGGGTATGGCTACACCTTC	.	TRBV5-1	TRBJ1-2	.
CASSTGLAGVSYEQYF	TGCGCCAGCAGCACGGGACTAGCGGGAGTTTCCTACGAGCAGTACTTC	.	TRBV5-1	TRBJ2-7	TRBD2
CASSQAYSGNIFYEQYF	TGCGCCAGCAGCCAAGCCTATTCCGGGAACATCTTCTACGAGCAGTACTTC	.	TRBV4-1	TRBJ2-7	.
CASSVGTGTPWKETQYF	TGTGCCAGCAGCGTTGGGACTGGGACTCCCTGGAAAGAGACCCAGTACTTC	once	TRBV9	TRBJ2-5	.
CATSREWSRGANIQYF	TGTGCCACCAGCAGAGAATGGAGTCGGGGGGCTAACATTCAGTACTTC	.	TRBV15	TRBJ2-4	.